What follows are 30 T cell receptor beta chains derived from one specimen sequenced in a study of neurological immune-mediated disorders. MiXCR, run by TCRdb on the 5' RACE reads, gives a single entry per CDR3 protein. Of around 48,000 distinct CDR3 sequences in the sample, about 9.4% were seen once. The sequenced sample consisted of PBMCs. These receptors all stem from a woman between 35 and 50 years old with HTLV-1-associated myelopathy (HAM/TSP).

This clonotype was recorded many times. The chain uses TRBV14 and TRBJ2-1; 10 bases map to TRBD1. Germline V gives CDR1 SGHDN, CDR2 FVKESK. This CDR3 is 18 amino acids long. Germline trimming cut 3 bases from V and 5 bases from J; bases unmatched to any gene: 13. The CDR3 protein is CASSHYLPGTGADNEQFF. The CDR3 DNA follows: TGTGCCAGCAGCCACTATCTTCCCGGGACAGGGGCCGACAATGAGCAGTTCTTC.

This clonotype was seen at least ten times. The chain links TRBV24-1 to TRBJ2-2, with 8 bases matching TRBD1. J lost 4 bases, V lost 3 bases, and 9 bases had no gene match. CDR1 and CDR2 (germline): KGHDR, SFDVKD. The CDR3 runs 17 residues. CDR3 sequence (DNA): TGTGCCACCAGTGATCCAGGGACAGGTCTTGCCACCGGGGAGCTGTTTTTT. It specifies CATSDPGTGLATGELFF.

Ten or more counts support this clonotype. The chain combines TRBV3-1 with TRBJ2-7, with D perhaps given as TRBD1 or TRBD2 (5 bases each). This CDR3 is 15 amino acids long. V dropped 1 base and J dropped 0 bases, with 10 bases sitting between them. The germline CDR1 and CDR2 sequences are LGHDT and YNNKEL (reference sequence). For the CDR3, the DNA is TGTGCCAGCAGCCAAGGCGTCGGGGCCTCCTACGAGCAGTACTTC. Translating gives CASSQGVGASYEQYF.

This clonotype was seen many times. The chain joins TRBV5-1 to TRBJ2-7, with a possible D match to TRBD2 (6 bases). The CDR3 consists of 13 residues. The germline V and J ends were trimmed by 0 bases and 7 bases, with 11 bases remaining between them. Germline V CDR1 and CDR2: SGHRS, YFSETQ. CDR3 region: CASSLGSRGEQYF. DNA for the CDR3: TGCGCCAGCAGCTTGGGGTCGCGGGGAGAGCAGTACTTC.

This clonotype was counted many times. This chain joins TRBV12-3 or TRBV12-4 and TRBJ2-1; a possible D gene is TRBD2 (5 bases). With 1 base removed from V and 8 bases from J, the gap between germline ends came to 15 bases. The CDR3 sequence is 15 residues long. CDR3 amino acids: CASSLEEDPTDEQFF. In DNA, the CDR3 is TGTGCCAGCAGTTTAGAGGAGGACCCGACGGATGAGCAGTTCTTC.

This clonotype has ten or more counts. The CDR3 protein is CASSLGGGNTGELFF. The CDR3 DNA reads as TGTGCCAGCAGCCTCGGGGGGGGGAACACCGGGGAGCTGTTTTTT. This chain links TRBV9 with TRBJ2-2; 8 positions match TRBD2. The CDR3 length is 15 residues. The junction had 3 bases not matched to a gene; V was cut back by 4 bases and J by 1 base. Germline V CDR1 and CDR2: SGDLS, YYNGEE. The entire variable domain, with the rest obtained from reference TRBV9 and TRBJ2-2, is as follows: DSGVTQTPKHLITATGQRVTLRCSPRSGDLSVYWYQQSLDQGLQFLIQYYNGEERAKGNILERFSAQQFPDLHSELNLSSLELGDSALYFCASSLGGGNTGELFFGEGSRLTVL.

This clonotype has ten or more counts. The rearrangement links TRBV24-1 to TRBJ2-3; D is undetermined. This CDR3 is 14 amino acids long. Trimming took off 7 bases at V and 3 bases at J, with 13 bases between the two ends. Germline V gene lookup returns CDR1 KGHDR and CDR2 SFDVKD. The DNA for the CDR3 is TGTGCCACCAGGGAAGGGCAGGATACAGATACGCAGTATTTT. This encodes CATREGQDTDTQYF.

This clonotype was seen ten or more times. The chain is built from TRBV5-1 and TRBJ1-3; D gene uncertain. This CDR3 has 15 amino acids. V lost 0 bases, J lost 3 bases, and 10 bases lay in between. CDR1 and CDR2 (germline): SGHRS, YFSETQ. The CDR3 reads CASSLESGYGNTIYF. The CDR3 bases are TGCGCCAGCAGCTTGGAATCCGGTTATGGAAACACCATATATTTT.

This clonotype was detected ten times or more. The chain couples TRBV25-1 to TRBJ1-4, with a tentative D call TRBD1 (5 bases). Trimming removed 4 bases from V and 7 bases from J, with 10 bases in between. The V gene's germline CDR1 is MGHDK and CDR2 SYGVNS. This CDR3 comprises 13 residues. The CDR3 DNA is TGTGCCAGCAGTGTTATTGGGGGTGAAAAACTGTTTTTT. Protein sequence: CASSVIGGEKLFF.

This clonotype was seen ten or more times. The rearrangement links TRBV5-6 to TRBJ2-3; 9 positions match TRBD2. Trimming cost V 4 bases and J 2 bases; bases outside gene matches: 11. The CDR3 runs to 17 residues. The germline V gene encodes CDR1 SGHDT and CDR2 YYEEEE. CDR3 residues: CASSKSSGGRSTDTQYF. The CDR3 DNA sequence: TGTGCCAGCAGCAAAAGTAGCGGGGGACGTTCCACAGATACGCAGTATTTT.

There are many counts of this clonotype. The chain recombines TRBV4-1 with TRBJ1-5, with D possibly being TRBD1 (6 bases). The CDR3 totals 15 residues. The V end lost 6 bases, the J end lost 0 bases, and 12 bases lay between the germline ends. CDR1 and CDR2 from the germline V gene are MGHRA and YSYEKL. CDR3 coding DNA: TGCGCCAGCAGTTGGACAGCCTATAGCAATCAGCCCCAGCATTTT. Translated, it gives CASSWTAYSNQPQHF.

In this sample, this clonotype turned up once. Its ends do not fully match the called genes, so a read error is possible. The J gene is TRBJ1-1, the V gene TRBV5-1, with 7 positions matching TRBD1. The CDR3 length is 15 residues. Germline V CDR1 and CDR2: SGHRS, YFSETQ. CDR3: CASSRQGFRNTEAFF. For the CDR3, the DNA is TGCGCCAGCAGCAGACAGGGATTTCGAAACACTGAGGCTTTCTTT.

This clonotype was counted at least ten times. The V gene is TRBV6-5, the J gene TRBJ1-5; 7 nucleotides line up with TRBD1. The CDR3 sequence is 16 residues long. Trimming cost V 6 bases and J 0 bases; bases outside gene matches: 8. CDR1 and CDR2 (germline): MNHEY, SVGAGI. The CDR3 region is CASSQGQEHSNQPQHF. The CDR3 bases are TGTGCCAGCAGCCAAGGACAGGAACATAGCAATCAGCCCCAGCATTTT.

This clonotype has just one count. This sequence joins TRBV29-1 and TRBJ2-3, with 7 nucleotides matching TRBD2. Germline V CDR1 and CDR2: SQVTM, ANQGSEA. The CDR3 is made up of 15 amino acids. The J segment lost 2 bases and the V segment lost 7 bases, leaving 12 bases of the junction unmatched. Written as DNA, the CDR3 is TGCAGCGGGGGGACTATCTCCCAATTCACAGATACGCAGTATTTT. This encodes CSGGTISQFTDTQYF.

This clonotype was counted at least ten times. The rearrangement links TRBV5-1 to TRBJ1-5; D is unresolved. CDR1 is SGHRS and CDR2 is YFSETQ in the germline V gene. This CDR3 contains 18 residues. V was shortened by 0 bases and J by 0 bases, with 16 bases between the two germline ends. As DNA, the CDR3 is TGCGCCAGCAGCTTGGGGGATAATACAGCGTATAGCAATCAGCCCCAGCATTTT. This sequence encodes CASSLGDNTAYSNQPQHF.

The chain recombines TRBV20-1 with TRBJ2-3, with D possibly being TRBD2 (6 bases). The CDR3 runs to 12 residues. Trimming took off 7 bases at V and 1 base at J, with 9 bases between the two ends. Looked up from germline, CDR1 is DFQATT and CDR2 is SNEGSKA (reference sequence). The CDR3 bases are TGCAGTGTTCGGAGGGGCACAGATACGCAGTATTTT. Translated: CSVRRGTDTQYF.

In this sample, this clonotype turned up many times. The chain has TRBV3-1 and TRBJ1-5; possibly TRBD1 for D (6 bases). The V and J ends lost 4 bases and 3 bases respectively, with 10 bases between them. The CDR3 loop spans 14 amino acids. From germline, CDR1 is LGHDT and CDR2 YNNKEL (reference sequence). For the CDR3, the DNA is TGTGCCAGCAGCCCGGGGGACAACAATCAGCCCCAGCATTTT. Its translation: CASSPGDNNQPQHF. The full variable domain, with the rest looked up from reference TRBV3-1 and TRBJ1-5, is DTAVSQTPKYLVTQMGNDKSIKCEQNLGHDTMYWYKQDSKKFLKIMFSYNNKELIINETVPNRFSPKSPDKAHLNLHINSLELGDSAVYFCASSPGDNNQPQHFGDGTRLSIL.

This clonotype was counted many times. The V gene is TRBV29-1, the J gene TRBJ2-5; TRBD1 matches at 7 bases. The germline gives CDR1 SQVTM, CDR2 ANQGSEA. The V gene end was trimmed by 2 bases and the J gene end by 5 bases; junction bases not matched to a gene: 5. The length of the CDR3 is 13 residues. CDR3 sequence (DNA): TGCAGCGTTGAAAAGGGGGCAGATGAGACCCAGTACTTC. This codes for CSVEKGADETQYF.

This clonotype showed up many times. The chain recombines TRBV5-1 with TRBJ2-6, with 8 bases fitting TRBD1. CDR1 and CDR2 from the germline V gene are SGHRS and YFSETQ. The CDR3 runs to 17 residues. The V and J ends lost 5 bases and 0 bases, in that order; junction bases with no gene match: 7. The CDR3 is CASSTQGAFSGANVLTF. DNA of the CDR3: TGCGCCAGCAGTACTCAGGGGGCCTTCTCTGGGGCCAACGTCCTGACTTTC. Looking up the rest from reference TRBV5-1 and TRBJ2-6 gives the full variable domain: KAGVTQTPRYLIKTRGQQVTLSCSPISGHRSVSWYQQTPGQGLQFLFEYFSETQRNKGNFPGRFSGRQFSNSRSEMNVSTLELGDSALYLCASSTQGAFSGANVLTFGAGSRLTVL.

In its sample, this clonotype was seen many times. This chain connects TRBV13 to TRBJ2-1, with TRBD2 identical over 9 bases. With V trimmed by 4 bases and J by 7 bases, 8 bases remained unmatched. Germline CDR1 PRHDT, CDR2 FYEKMQ (reference sequence). CDR3 size: 15 residues. CDR3 DNA: TGTGCCAGCAGCTCGTCCGGGACTAGCCGGAATGAGCAGTTCTTC. Translation gives CASSSSGTSRNEQFF. The full variable domain, its missing parts supplied by reference TRBV13 and TRBJ2-1, is AAGVIQSPRHLIKEKRETATLKCYPIPRHDTVYWYQQGPGQDPQFLISFYEKMQSDKGSIPDRFSAQQFSDYHSELNMSSLELGDSALYFCASSSSGTSRNEQFFGPGTRLTVL.

This clonotype was observed many times. The V and J genes are TRBV25-1 and TRBJ1-1, with a weak D call TRBD1 (6 bases). CDR1 is MGHDK and CDR2 is SYGVNS in the germline V gene. The V and J ends lost 3 bases and 1 base respectively, with 12 bases between them. The CDR3 has 15 amino acids. CDR3 sequence reads: CASSDHRVGNTEAFF. The CDR3 DNA is TGTGCCAGCAGTGATCACAGGGTAGGGAACACTGAAGCTTTCTTT.

About this clonotype itself: A much larger clone is a single base away; this may be a read error. V is TRBV25-1 and J is TRBJ2-2; no firm D call. The germline V gene encodes CDR1 MGHDK and CDR2 SYGVNS. CDR3 length: 15 residues. The CDR3 coding sequence is TGTGCCAGCAGTGGCACCCCCCGGAACACCAGGGAGCTGTTTTTT. Protein: CASSGTPRNTRELFF.

This clonotype was recorded at least ten times. V and J are TRBV24-1 and TRBJ2-2; no clear D gene. CDR3 size: 13 residues. Germline CDR1 reads KGHDR; CDR2 reads SFDVKD. V was cut by 0 bases and J by 8 bases, with 6 bases left in between. The CDR3 here is CATSDLTVGELFF. The DNA for the CDR3 is TGTGCCACCAGTGATTTGACGGTAGGGGAGCTGTTTTTT.

This clonotype has at least ten counts. This chain links TRBV29-1 with TRBJ1-1; a possible D gene is TRBD1 (6 bases). V lost 7 bases and J lost 5, with 14 bases in between. Germline-derived CDR1 and CDR2 are SQVTM and ANQGSEA. The CDR3 is 12 amino acids. CDR3 loop: CSARNQGTEAFF. The CDR3 DNA reads as TGCAGCGCAAGGAATCAGGGGACTGAAGCTTTCTTT.

There are many counts of this clonotype. The chain employs TRBV5-1 and TRBJ2-7; possibly TRBD1 for D (6 bases). Between the trimmed V and J ends, which lost 1 base and 5 bases, there was a span of 13 bases. The germline V gene encodes CDR1 SGHRS and CDR2 YFSETQ. The CDR3 is 14 amino acids. The CDR3 nucleotides read TGCGCCAGCAGCTTGATTCTGGGGGCGGACGAGCAGTACTTC. Translation gives CASSLILGADEQYF.

In this sample, this clonotype turned up many times. The genes are TRBV20-1 and TRBJ2-4; D remains ambiguous. Germline CDR1 reads DFQATT; CDR2 reads SNEGSKA (reference sequence). The V and J ends lost 1 base and 0 bases respectively, with 16 bases between them. The CDR3 covers 17 residues. CDR3 sequence: CSARVGRRTLAKNIQYF. CDR3 in DNA: TGCAGTGCTAGAGTGGGCAGACGGACCCTAGCCAAAAACATTCAGTACTTC.

Ten or more counts support this clonotype. This sequence joins TRBV6-5 and TRBJ1-4, with D perhaps TRBD1 (6 bases). The CDR3 runs 13 residues. Per germline, CDR1 MNHEY and CDR2 SVGAGI. V lost 5 bases and J 3 bases, leaving 7 bases between the germline ends. Here the CDR3 reads CASSGGSNEKLFF. DNA of the CDR3: TGTGCCAGCAGTGGGGGCTCTAATGAAAAACTGTTTTTT.

As regards this clonotype: The germline gene is not matched at one end of the junction; a read error may be the cause. V gene TRBV2 combines with J gene TRBJ2-2, with 7 positions matching TRBD1. From germline, CDR1 is SNHLY and CDR2 FYNNEI. The CDR3 consists of 15 residues. The DNA of the CDR3 is TGTGCCAGCAGTGGACAGGGTTCGAACACCGAGGAGCTGTTTTTT. It yields the protein CASSGQGSNTEELFF.

At least ten counts were recorded for this clonotype. The chain carries TRBV4-3 and TRBJ1-2, with TRBD1 as a possible D gene (6 bases). The CDR3 extends over 14 amino acids. V lost 0 bases and J lost 4, with 9 bases in between. The germline CDR1 and CDR2 sequences are LGHNA and YSLEER. The CDR3 is CASSQEPGAYGYTF. CDR3 sequence (DNA): TGCGCCAGCAGCCAAGAGCCAGGGGCCTATGGCTACACCTTC.

On this clonotype: With a much larger clone just one base away, this may be a read error. The rearrangement uses TRBV10-3 and TRBJ2-2; tentatively, D is TRBD2 (6 bases). The CDR3 is made up of 12 amino acids. Germline lookup yields CDR1 ENHRY and CDR2 SYGVKD. CDR3 coding DNA: TGTGCGGTCAGGGAGGAGTCCGGGGAGCTGTTTTTT. Amino acids: CAVREESGELFF.